This T cell receptor beta chain originates from a study of OX40 agonist ivuxolimab in advanced cancers. Clones were sequenced by immunoSEQ multiplex PCR, and TCRdb holds only the in-frame ones, with some missing. The table has about 100,000 clones, more than 85% seen once; the top ten hold 0.95% to 1.5%. Prior autoimmune disease or systemic immunosuppression barred patients. Blood got drawn at baseline, again on cycle 4 day 1, and then on cycle 7 day 1. Germline lookup yields CDR1 SGHNT and CDR2 YENEEA. This CDR3 has 18 amino acids. With V trimmed by 0 bases and J by 5 bases, 11 bases remained unmatched.

The V call is TRBV11-3, the J call TRBJ2-5; 11 positions match TRBD2. The sequence came from an adult with an advanced solid tumor such as melanoma, head and neck, liver or kidney cancer. Sample: CD4+ or CD8+ T cells sorted from blood, taken in a trial of the OX40 agonist ivuxolimab. The CDR3 DNA reads as TGTGCCAGCAGCTTAGATGTTACTAGCGGGAGAATCAGGGAGACCCAGTACTTC. Encoded protein: CASSLDVTSGRIRETQYF.